The rows below give T cell receptor beta chains drawn from one sample of a study of CD8 T cells in ankylosing spondylitis. TCRdb redid the calling of the 5' RACE reads with MiXCR, one entry per CDR3 protein. The sample has nearly 350,000 distinct CDR3 sequences, roughly 15% seen once. Sequencing was performed on blood, either unsorted or a sorted T cell fraction (not recorded which). The receptors stem from a male donor with ankylosing spondylitis or in good health (not recorded which). Each CDR3 is given with its conserved first and last residue. D genes are given only for firm matches. Clone size, where shown, is once, few, many, or a class for clones that have expanded.

many	TRBD2	16	TRBV6-1	TRBJ2-1	CASISTSGRRYNEQFF
NA	TRBD2	14	TRBV25-1	TRBJ2-2	CASSRTRGREELFF
many	TRBD2	16	TRBV20-1	TRBJ2-7	CSARVRDYPSSYEQYF
NA	NA	12	TRBV5-6	TRBJ2-5	CASSQMWETQYF
NA	NA	18	TRBV11-2	TRBJ2-3	CASSERGFWGKGADTQYF
NA	NA	13	TRBV2	TRBJ1-1	CASKLDSATEAFF
NA	NA	15	TRBV19	TRBJ1-1	CASRRSPTLNTEAFF
NA	NA	17	TRBV24-1	TRBJ2-2	CATSDPTAGTNTGELFF
NA	NA	12	TRBV12-3/TRBV12-4	TRBJ2-4	CASSLAFGSQYF
few	NA	14	TRBV6-1	TRBJ2-1	CASMRGESYNEQFF
NA	NA	17	TRBV5-1	TRBJ1-1	CASSLDAHGRWNTEAFF
few	NA	11	TRBV13	TRBJ2-3	CASRELDTQYF
few	NA	14	TRBV5-1	TRBJ2-3	CASKRGQPTDTQYF
NA	NA	15	TRBV4-2	TRBJ1-1	CASSQDPAGVTEAFF
NA	TRBD1	14	TRBV20-1	TRBJ2-7	CSARIGQGIHEQYF
NA	NA	14	TRBV5-1	TRBJ2-3	CASSSGSPADTQYF
NA	NA	14	TRBV12-3/TRBV12-4	TRBJ2-3	CASRQTLGTDTQYF
NA	TRBD2	14	TRBV12-3/TRBV12-4	TRBJ2-1	CASRPGLADNEQFF